This T cell receptor beta chain was recorded in a study of monozygotic twins with inflammatory bowel disease (dated by TCRdb to about 2019). As for the study more broadly: In total, 28 monozygotic twin pairs made up the full study: 19 Danish pairs, all IBD-discordant, plus nine German pairs, of which four were IBD-concordant and five were IBD-discordant. The search for disease-associated traits relied mainly on comparing IBD patients with their genetically identical healthy co-twins within discordant pairs. Each individual had, on average, about 151 000 unique TCRalpha sequences and 181 000 unique TCRbeta sequences available for analysis. Overall results and qualifications from the work: TCRbeta repertoire diversity, by inverse Simpson index, was decreased in IBD patients compared with their healthy co-twins. Distinction between different T cell subtypes could not be achieved in the analysis. Differing immunosuppressive treatments among patients may have added background noise and inter-individual variability to the repertoires. Repertoire similarity did not differ between concordant and discordant twins, possibly due to limited statistical power. The results gave no support for a single strong signal or clonotype linked to IBD. Fewer clonotypes were shared with other individuals by IBD patients than by healthy twins, most markedly in patients showing signs of disease activity.

Library method: 5' RACE. Each TCR library was prepared from about 3,300 ng of total RNA. For each sample, cDNA synthesis with SMARTScribe reverse transcriptase was split into eight separate reactions. During cDNA synthesis, template switching introduced unique molecular identifiers that contained a 6-nucleotide sample barcode. Two nested PCRs of about 16 and 10 cycles amplified the TCRalpha and TCRbeta cDNA, and bead purification followed each PCR. Before amplification, the cDNA was both treated with uracil DNA-glycosylase and purified with the QIAquick PCR purification kit. The second PCR added Illumina TruSeq-compatible adapters along with sample-specific barcodes. Library quality and concentration were assessed using TapeStation and Qubit, and roughly 5 ng of each library was pooled. Sequencing of the pooled libraries was done on an Illumina HiSeq2500 single-index Rapid Run using custom sequencing primers and 2 x 100 bp reads. Per the source publication's procedure: UMI-based consensus assembly with MiGEC version 1.2.6 was used to correct PCR and sequencing errors. MiXCR version 2.1.1 handled V(D)J alignment, clonotype assembly and CDR3 extraction. Gene usage, clonotype sharing and MAIT/NKT TCR abundance were normalised by analysing the top 1000, 10 000 and 20 000 clonotypes per sample. Diversity was computed as the inverse Simpson index with the vegan R package after downsampling to 27 000 UMIs. Paired Mann-Whitney U tests were applied to discordant twin pairs, with Benjamini-Hochberg correction for multiple testing. TCRdb reprocessed the sequencing reads and holds a single record per CDR3 protein sequence, with no DNA. TCRdb's processing, not the authors', yielded these V and J calls. The sample table gives about 450,000 distinct CDR3 sequences. Clones ranked in the top ten supply about 2.6% of the sample.

The CDR3 covers 17 residues, taking in both the cysteine and the phenylalanine. No DNA is given. The germline V gene yields SGHTA for CDR1 and FQGNSA for CDR2. From each donor, an approximately 2.4 ml peripheral blood sample was collected into PAXgene tubes and kept at -80 degrees C. Total RNA was isolated from whole blood with the PAXgene blood miRNA kit on an automated QIAcube, without T cell sorting. Deep TCRalpha and TCRbeta repertoire profiling with unique molecular barcoding was performed on peripheral blood of monozygotic twin pairs concordant or discordant for inflammatory bowel disease. Smoking habits were recorded for all twin pairs, with individuals classified as current, former or never smokers. With regard to this clonotype: Its antigen specificity is not known.

This receptor was obtained from a human donor with ulcerative colitis or Crohn's disease, or a healthy co-twin of an affected twin (not recorded which). Sequencing was done on a sample of blood. The chain was built from TRBV7-2 and TRBJ1-4; the TRBD1 assignment by TCRdb is unverifiable without DNA. The CDR3 region: CASSFDRGLSTNEKLFF. The CDR3, completed at both ends by the reference TRBV7-2 and TRBJ1-4 genes, gives the full variable domain GAGVSQSPSNKVTEKGKDVELRCDPISGHTALYWYRQSLGQGLEFLIYFQGNSAPDKSGLPSDRFSAERTGGSVSTLTIQRTQQEDSAVYLCASSFDRGLSTNEKLFFGSGTQLSVL.